The TCR beta chain under discussion was sequenced for a study of T cells in Graves' hyperthyroidism and ophthalmopathy. Study results and caveats: The model identified upcoming ophthalmopathy a median about 6.5 months ahead of onset. Ophthalmopathy was separated from stable hyperthyroidism by a 13 V-J model.

TCR beta CDR3 regions were amplified from RNA transcripts. During a first-round RT-PCR of the TCR CDR3, the HTBI primer set was used. TCRdb ran MiXCR on the multiplex PCR reads and lists one entry per CDR3 protein. Among under 350,000 distinct CDR3 sequences, around a sixth were seen once, and the ten largest hold about half. There are many counts of this clonotype. What it binds is not known. Germline lookup yields CDR1 GTSNPN and CDR2 SVGIG (reference sequence). The CDR3 is 13 amino acids. V shed 4 bases and J 7 bases; nucleotides not matched to a gene: 6. Diagnoses used clinical symptoms, serum thyroxine and TRAb, thyroid ultrasound and orbital computed tomography. Cells are PBMCs isolated from approximately 9.2 ml of fresh blood.

The chain combines TRBV30 with TRBJ1-2; TRBD1 aligns across 10 bases. The TCR was taken from a woman in her fifties or sixties with Graves' hyperthyroidism. Sequencing was performed on blood. The CDR3 DNA reads as TGTGCCTGGACTGGACAGGGGGTACCTGGCTACACCTTC. Protein: CAWTGQGVPGYTF.